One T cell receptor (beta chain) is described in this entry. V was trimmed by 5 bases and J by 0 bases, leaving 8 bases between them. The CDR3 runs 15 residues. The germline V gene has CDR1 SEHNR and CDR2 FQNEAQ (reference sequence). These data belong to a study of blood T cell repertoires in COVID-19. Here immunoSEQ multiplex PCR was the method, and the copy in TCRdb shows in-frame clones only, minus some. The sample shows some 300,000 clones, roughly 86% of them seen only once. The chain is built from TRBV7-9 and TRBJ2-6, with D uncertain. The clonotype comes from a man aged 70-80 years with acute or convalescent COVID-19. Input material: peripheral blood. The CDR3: CASSIASSGANVLTF. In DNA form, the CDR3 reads TGTGCCAGCAGCATCGCGAGCTCTGGGGCCAACGTCCTGACTTTC.